This T cell receptor (beta chain) originates from a study of T cells after yellow fever vaccination. Study-wide points: FACS-sorted repertoires could contain abundant clonotypes contaminating from the bulk population.

This clonotype appeared a few times. Its antigen is currently unknown. Unmatched junction bases numbered 6, after V lost 5 bases and J lost 2 bases. This CDR3 spans 15 amino acids. CDR1 and CDR2 (germline): KGHDR, SFDVKD. TCRdb independently ran MiXCR on the 5' RACE reads; one entry per CDR3 protein. This repertoire shows about 550,000 distinct CDR3 sequences, roughly 21% found once; its top ten account for approximately 14%. The receptor was isolated from a man between 25 and 39 years old who received the YFV17D yellow fever vaccine. The V gene is TRBV24-1, the J gene TRBJ2-5; 8 positions match TRBD2. The source was PBMCs, collected 15 days after the yellow fever booster vaccination. The CDR3 reads CATSASGRGQETQYF. The DNA of the CDR3 is TGTGCCACCAGTGCAAGCGGGAGAGGTCAAGAGACCCAGTACTTC.